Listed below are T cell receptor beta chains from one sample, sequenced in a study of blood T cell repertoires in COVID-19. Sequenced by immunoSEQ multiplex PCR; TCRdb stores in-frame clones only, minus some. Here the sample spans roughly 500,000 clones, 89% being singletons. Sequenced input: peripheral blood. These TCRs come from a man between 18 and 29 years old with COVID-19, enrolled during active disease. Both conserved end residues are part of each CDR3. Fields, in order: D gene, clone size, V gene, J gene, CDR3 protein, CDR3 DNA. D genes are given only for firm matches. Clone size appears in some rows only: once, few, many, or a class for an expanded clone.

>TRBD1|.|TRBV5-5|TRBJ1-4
CASSSRLDRVKVNEKLFF
TGTGCCAGCAGCTCTCGACTCGACAGGGTTAAAGTTAATGAAAAACTGTTTTTT
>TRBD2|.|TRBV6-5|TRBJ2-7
CASSYSPRLAGDEQYF
TGTGCCAGCAGTTACTCCCCCCGGCTAGCGGGAGATGAGCAGTACTTC
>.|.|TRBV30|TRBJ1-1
CAWTGPGAGEAFF
TGTGCCTGGACGGGTCCAGGGGCGGGTGAAGCTTTCTTT
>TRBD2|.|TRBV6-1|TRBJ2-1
CASSEATVGGIYEQFF
TGTGCCAGCAGTGAAGCTACTGTGGGGGGGATTTATGAGCAGTTCTTC
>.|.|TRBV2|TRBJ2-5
CASSEDQGGQETQYF
TGTGCCAGCAGTGAAGACCAGGGGGGCCAAGAGACCCAGTACTTC
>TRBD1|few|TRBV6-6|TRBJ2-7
CASSYGTGSAEQYF
TGTGCCAGCAGTTACGGGACAGGGTCTGCCGAGCAGTACTTC
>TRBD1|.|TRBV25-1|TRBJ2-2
CASREGTGANTGELFF
TGTGCCAGCAGAGAAGGGACAGGGGCAAACACCGGGGAGCTGTTTTTT
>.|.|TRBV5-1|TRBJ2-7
CASSYTPDSSYEQYF
TGCGCCAGCAGCTATACCCCGGACAGCTCCTACGAGCAGTACTTC
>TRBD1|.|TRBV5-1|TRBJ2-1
CASSSGQGREQFF
TGCGCCAGCAGCTCCGGACAGGGGAGGGAGCAGTTCTTC
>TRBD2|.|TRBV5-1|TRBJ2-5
CASGPLAGFQETQYF
TGCGCCAGCGGCCCCCTAGCGGGCTTCCAAGAGACCCAGTACTTC
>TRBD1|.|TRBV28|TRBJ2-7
CASRSRQGATSSSYEQYF
TGTGCCAGCAGATCCCGACAGGGGGCCACCTCGAGCTCCTACGAGCAGTACTTC
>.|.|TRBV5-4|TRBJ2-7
CASSLASGLSYEQYF
TGTGCCAGCAGCTTGGCGAGCGGCCTCTCCTACGAGCAGTACTTC
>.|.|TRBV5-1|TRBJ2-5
CASSLGGSGQETQYF
TGCGCCAGCAGCTTGGGGGGTAGCGGCCAAGAGACCCAGTACTTC
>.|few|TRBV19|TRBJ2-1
CASMAVSYNEQFF
TGTGCCAGTATGGCAGTTTCCTACAATGAGCAGTTCTTC
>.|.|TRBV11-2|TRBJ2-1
CASSFTGNWQFF
TGTGCCAGCAGCTTCACCGGGAATTGGCAGTTCTTC
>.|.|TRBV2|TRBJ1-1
CASSDEPNSDRNTEAFF
TGTGCCAGCAGTGATGAACCAAACTCGGACAGAAACACTGAAGCTTTCTTT
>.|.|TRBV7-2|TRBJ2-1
CASSFFESSYNEQFF
TGTGCCAGCAGCTTCTTCGAGAGCTCCTACAATGAGCAGTTCTTC
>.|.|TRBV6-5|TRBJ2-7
CASSYQGTTGYEQYF
TGTGCCAGCAGTTACCAGGGAACCACAGGGTACGAGCAGTACTTC
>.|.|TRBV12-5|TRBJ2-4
CASGPPRRLAKNIQYF
TGTGCTAGTGGCCCCCCACGCAGATTAGCCAAAAACATTCAGTACTTC
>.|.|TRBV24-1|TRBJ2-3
CATSDYSTDTQYF
TGTGCCACCAGTGACTACAGCACAGATACGCAGTATTTT
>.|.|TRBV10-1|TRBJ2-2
CASSEGNGDLTGELFF
TGCGCCAGCAGTGAGGGGAACGGGGATCTCACCGGGGAGCTGTTTTTT
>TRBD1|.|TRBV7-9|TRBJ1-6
CASSLPGQGSPLHF
TGTGCCAGCAGCCTCCCCGGACAGGGGTCACCCCTCCACTTT
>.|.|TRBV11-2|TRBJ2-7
CASSFGDDEQYF
TGTGCCAGCAGCTTCGGAGACGACGAGCAGTACTTC
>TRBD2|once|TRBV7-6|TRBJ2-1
CASSLRQLGTSGSNNEQFF
TGTGCCAGCAGCTTACGTCAGCTCGGGACTAGCGGGAGCAATAATGAGCAGTTCTTC
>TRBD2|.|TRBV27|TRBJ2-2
CASSLVGPRLAYRGTGELFF
TGTGCCAGCAGTTTAGTTGGTCCCCGACTAGCGTATCGAGGAACCGGGGAGCTGTTTTTT
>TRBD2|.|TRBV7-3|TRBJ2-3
CASSLTSGRGDTQYF
TGTGCCAGCAGCCTGACTAGCGGGAGAGGAGATACGCAGTATTTT
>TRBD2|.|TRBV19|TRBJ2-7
CASSPGGTSVTYEQYF
TGTGCCAGTAGTCCGGGGGGTACTAGCGTCACCTACGAGCAGTACTTC
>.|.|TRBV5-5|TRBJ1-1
CASNSRAGNTEAFF
TGTGCCAGCAACTCCCGGGCGGGGAACACTGAAGCTTTCTTT